This T cell receptor (beta chain) was profiled in a study of early T cells in non-severe SARS-CoV-2 infection. The overall study: Sequencing was performed on bulk RNA from unsorted whole blood, leaving chains unpaired. Study-level points and caveats: Matches to VDJdb favored anti-spike CD8 responses and missed private and CD4 specificities.

Germline V gene data show CDR1 as LGHNA and CDR2 as YNFKEQ. CDR3 length equals 15 residues. Trimming pared 0 bases from V and 4 bases from J, leaving 10 bases between. The TCR library protocol was used to attach unique molecular identifiers. These identifiers were attached to individual cDNA molecules. TCRdb ran MiXCR on the 5' RACE reads and lists one entry per CDR3 protein. In the table there are over 45,000 distinct CDR3 sequences, more than 12% of which are singletons. About this clonotype: Its antigen is unknown.

This specimen was whole blood, taken at baseline. V usage is TRBV4-2 and J usage is TRBJ2-1; D ambiguous. The clonotype comes from an adult who was a healthcare worker with PCR-confirmed SARS-CoV-2 infection or an uninfected control (not recorded which). CDR3 in amino acids: CASSQDSVPYNEQFF. The CDR3 region has the DNA TGTGCCAGCAGCCAAGATAGTGTACCTTACAATGAGCAGTTCTTC.